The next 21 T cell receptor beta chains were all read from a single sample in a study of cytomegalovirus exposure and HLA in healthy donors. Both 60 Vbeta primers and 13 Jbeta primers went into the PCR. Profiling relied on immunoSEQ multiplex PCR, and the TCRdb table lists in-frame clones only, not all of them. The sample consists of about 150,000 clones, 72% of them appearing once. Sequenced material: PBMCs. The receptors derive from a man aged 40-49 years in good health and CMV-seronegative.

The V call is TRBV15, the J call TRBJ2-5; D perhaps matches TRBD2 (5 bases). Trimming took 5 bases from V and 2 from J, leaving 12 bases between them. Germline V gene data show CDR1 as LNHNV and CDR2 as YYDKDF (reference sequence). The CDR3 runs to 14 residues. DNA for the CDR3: TGTGCCACCAGCCCCCTAGCCCTACAAGAGACCCAGTACTTC. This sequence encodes CATSPLALQETQYF.

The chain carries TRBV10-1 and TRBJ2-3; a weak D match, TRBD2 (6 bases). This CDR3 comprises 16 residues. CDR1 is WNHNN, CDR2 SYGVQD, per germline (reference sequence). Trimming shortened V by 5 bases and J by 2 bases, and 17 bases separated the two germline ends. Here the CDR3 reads CASSIGLRGNTDTQYF. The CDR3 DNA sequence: TGCGCCAGCAGTATCGGGCTTCGGGGGAACACAGATACGCAGTATTTT.

The CDR3 DNA reads as TGTGCCAGCAGCAGGGACAGGACCTACGAGCAGTACTTC. This codes for CASSRDRTYEQYF. The chain combines TRBV6-1 with TRBJ2-7; 8 bases match TRBD1. The length of the CDR3 is 13 residues. Germline V gives CDR1 MNHNS, CDR2 SASEGT. V shed 6 bases, J shed 2 bases, and the junction held 3 bases outside the gene matches.

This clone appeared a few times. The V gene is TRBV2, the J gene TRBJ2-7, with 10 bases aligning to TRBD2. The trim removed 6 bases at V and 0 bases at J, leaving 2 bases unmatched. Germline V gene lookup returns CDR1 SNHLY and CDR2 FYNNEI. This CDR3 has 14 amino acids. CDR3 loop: CASSGLAVSYEQYF. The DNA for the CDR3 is TGTGCCAGCAGCGGACTAGCGGTCTCCTACGAGCAGTACTTC.

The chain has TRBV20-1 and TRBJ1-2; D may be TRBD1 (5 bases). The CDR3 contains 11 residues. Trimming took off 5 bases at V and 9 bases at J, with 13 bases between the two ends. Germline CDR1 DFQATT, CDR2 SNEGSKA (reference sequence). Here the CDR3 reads CSAWGRSRYTF. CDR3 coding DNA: TGCAGTGCTTGGGGGAGGTCCCGCTACACCTTC.

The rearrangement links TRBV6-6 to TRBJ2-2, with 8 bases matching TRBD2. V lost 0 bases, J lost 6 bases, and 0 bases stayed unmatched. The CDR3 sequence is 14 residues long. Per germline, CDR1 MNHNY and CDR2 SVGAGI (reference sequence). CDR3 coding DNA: TGTGCCAGCAGTTACTCGACTAGCGCCGGGGAGCTGTTTTTT. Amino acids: CASSYSTSAGELFF.

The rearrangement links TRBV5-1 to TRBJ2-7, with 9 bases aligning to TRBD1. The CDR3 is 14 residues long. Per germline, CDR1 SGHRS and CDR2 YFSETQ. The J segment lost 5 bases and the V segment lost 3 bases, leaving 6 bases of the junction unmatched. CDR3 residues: CASSSRQGDNEQYF. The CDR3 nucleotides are TGCGCCAGCAGCTCCAGACAGGGGGATAACGAGCAGTACTTC.

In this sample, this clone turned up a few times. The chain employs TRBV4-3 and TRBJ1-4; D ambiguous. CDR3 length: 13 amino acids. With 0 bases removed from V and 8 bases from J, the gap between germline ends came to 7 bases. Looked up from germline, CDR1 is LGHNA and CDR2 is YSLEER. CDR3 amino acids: CASSQDIGEKLFF. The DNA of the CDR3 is TGCGCCAGCAGCCAAGATATCGGGGAAAAACTGTTTTTT.

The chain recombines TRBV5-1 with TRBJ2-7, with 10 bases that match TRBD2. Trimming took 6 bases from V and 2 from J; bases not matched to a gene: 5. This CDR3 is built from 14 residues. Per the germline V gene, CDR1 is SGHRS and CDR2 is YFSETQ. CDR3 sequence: CASTLAGAPYEQYF. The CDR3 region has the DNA TGCGCCAGCACCCTAGCGGGGGCGCCCTACGAGCAGTACTTC.

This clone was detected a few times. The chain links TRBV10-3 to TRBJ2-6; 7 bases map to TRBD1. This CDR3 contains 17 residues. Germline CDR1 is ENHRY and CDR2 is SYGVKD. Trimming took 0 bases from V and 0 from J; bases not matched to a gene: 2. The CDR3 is CAISESTGTSGANVLTF. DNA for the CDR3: TGTGCCATCAGTGAGTCGACAGGGACCTCTGGGGCCAACGTCCTGACTTTC.

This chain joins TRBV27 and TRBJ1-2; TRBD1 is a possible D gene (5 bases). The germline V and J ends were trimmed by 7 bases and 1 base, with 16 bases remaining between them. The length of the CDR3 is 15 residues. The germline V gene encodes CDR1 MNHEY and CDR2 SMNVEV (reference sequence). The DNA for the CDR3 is TGTGCCAGCAAAGGACTAAACAGGAATAACTATGGCTACACCTTC. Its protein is CASKGLNRNNYGYTF.

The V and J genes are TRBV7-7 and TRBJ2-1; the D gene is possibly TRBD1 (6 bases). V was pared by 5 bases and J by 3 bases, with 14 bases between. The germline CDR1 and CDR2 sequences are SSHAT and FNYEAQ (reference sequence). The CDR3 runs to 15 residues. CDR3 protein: CASSPQGSFYNEQFF. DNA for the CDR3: TGTGCCAGCAGCCCACAGGGTTCCTTCTACAATGAGCAGTTCTTC.

The CDR3 DNA is TGTGCCAGCAGTTGGCACCTGAACACTGAAGCTTTCTTT. Amino acid sequence: CASSWHLNTEAFF. The rearrangement uses TRBV6-5 and TRBJ1-1; D gene ambiguous. Trimming pared 4 bases from V and 0 bases from J, leaving 6 bases between. Germline V gene data show CDR1 as MNHEY and CDR2 as SVGAGI. The CDR3 is made up of 13 amino acids.

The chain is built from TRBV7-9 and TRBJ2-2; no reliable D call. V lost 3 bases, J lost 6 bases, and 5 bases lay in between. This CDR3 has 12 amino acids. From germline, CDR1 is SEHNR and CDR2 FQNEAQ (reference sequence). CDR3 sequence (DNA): TGTGCCAGCAGCTTCAGTCCCGGGGAGCTGTTTTTT. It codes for CASSFSPGELFF.

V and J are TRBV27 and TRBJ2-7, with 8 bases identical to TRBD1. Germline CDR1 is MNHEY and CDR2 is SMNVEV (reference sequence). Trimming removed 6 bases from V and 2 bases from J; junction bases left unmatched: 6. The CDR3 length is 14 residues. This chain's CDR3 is CASSLRGRAYEQYF. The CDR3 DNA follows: TGTGCCAGCAGCCTCAGGGGGCGCGCCTACGAGCAGTACTTC.

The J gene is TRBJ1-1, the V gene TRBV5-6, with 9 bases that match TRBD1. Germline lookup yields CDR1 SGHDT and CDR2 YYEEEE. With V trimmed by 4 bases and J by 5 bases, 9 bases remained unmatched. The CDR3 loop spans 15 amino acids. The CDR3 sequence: CASSHQQGATTEAFF. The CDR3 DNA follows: TGTGCCAGCAGCCACCAACAGGGGGCGACTACTGAAGCTTTCTTT.

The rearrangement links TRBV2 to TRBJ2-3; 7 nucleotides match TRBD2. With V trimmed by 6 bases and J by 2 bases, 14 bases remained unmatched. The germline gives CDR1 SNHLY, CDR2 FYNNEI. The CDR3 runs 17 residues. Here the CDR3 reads CASRIGSSGYTTDTQYF. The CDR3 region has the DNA TGTGCCAGCAGGATAGGGTCTAGCGGATACACCACAGATACGCAGTATTTT.

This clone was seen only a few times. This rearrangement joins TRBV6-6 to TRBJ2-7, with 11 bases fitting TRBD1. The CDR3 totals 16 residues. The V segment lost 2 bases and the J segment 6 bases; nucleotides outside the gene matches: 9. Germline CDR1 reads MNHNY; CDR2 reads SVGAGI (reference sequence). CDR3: CASSYNPGTGGGEQYF. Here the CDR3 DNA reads TGTGCCAGCAGTTACAATCCCGGGACAGGGGGGGGCGAGCAGTACTTC.

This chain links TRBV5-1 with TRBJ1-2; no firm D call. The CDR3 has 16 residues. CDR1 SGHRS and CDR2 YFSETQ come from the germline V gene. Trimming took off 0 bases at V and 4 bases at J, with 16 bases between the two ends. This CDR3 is CASSLDGSGWTYGYTF. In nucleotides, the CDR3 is TGCGCCAGCAGCTTGGACGGGAGCGGGTGGACCTATGGCTACACCTTC.

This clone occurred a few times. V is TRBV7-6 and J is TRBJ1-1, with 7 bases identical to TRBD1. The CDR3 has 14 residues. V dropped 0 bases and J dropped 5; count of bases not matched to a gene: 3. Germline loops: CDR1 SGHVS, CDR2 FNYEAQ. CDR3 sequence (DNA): TGTGCCAGCAGCTTAGCAGACAGGGTAACTGAAGCTTTCTTT. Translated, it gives CASSLADRVTEAFF.

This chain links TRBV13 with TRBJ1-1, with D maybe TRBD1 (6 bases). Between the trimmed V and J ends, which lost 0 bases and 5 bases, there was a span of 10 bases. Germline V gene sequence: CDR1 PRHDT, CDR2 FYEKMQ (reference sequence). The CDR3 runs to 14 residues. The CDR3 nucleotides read TGTGCCAGCAGCTTAGGACAGGGAGAGACTGAAGCTTTCTTT. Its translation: CASSLGQGETEAFF.